The count of the clone carrying this T cell receptor beta chain is one. Other nucleotide sequences in the sample specify the same CDR3. Germline values: CDR1 SGHRS, CDR2 YFSETQ. The CDR3 covers 16 residues. V was clipped by 4 bases and J by 1 base; unmatched bases: 6. The data were taken from a study of shared clonotypes between healthy human individuals. Profiled with immunoSEQ multiplex PCR; TCRdb holds only in-frame clones, not every one. The data contain around 980,000 clones, around three quarters of them singletons. This clonotype was obtained from a man between 18 and 35 years old in good health. Some clones in this sample may be carry-over from other donors' samples. J is TRBJ2-2 and V is TRBV5-1; 8 bases line up with TRBD2. Sequencing was done on a sample of memory CD4+ T cells from PBMCs. Subset: CD45RA-negative fraction. CDR3 sequence reads: CASSLTSGRNTGELFF. The CDR3 bases are TGCGCCAGCAGCCTCACCAGCGGGAGGAACACCGGGGAGCTGTTTTTT.